This T cell receptor (beta chain) was sequenced in a study of post-analysis software for immune sequencing data. Unique molecular identifiers were present in the TCR beta cDNA libraries. Once roughly 0.95 to 10 million T cells were used, about 510,000 cDNA molecules resulted. TCRdb passed the PCR reads through MiXCR, listing each CDR3 protein once. The table lists about 570,000 distinct CDR3 sequences, around 36% of them singletons, with around 5.9% in the top ten. Germline values: CDR1 SGHVS, CDR2 FQNEAQ. The CDR3 spans 16 residues. Whole-study findings and limits: Samples prepared in the same batch strongly co-clustered by F measure. Multiple sclerosis patients showed significantly lower normalized Chao1 diversity than controls did. Patients used about 5 TRBV segments, including TRBV5-6, TRBV5-1 and TRBV20-1, more often than controls.

On this clonotype itself: Its matching antigen is unknown.

The sequence was collected from a girl aged 2-17 years with multiple sclerosis. The genes are TRBV7-8 and TRBJ2-4; 9 bases fit TRBD1. The assigned J gene may be wrong: the sequence end matches TRBJ2-5 better. Sequences were obtained from blood. The CDR3 coding sequence is TGTGCCAGCAGCTTAGGAAAACAGGGGGCCTGGGAGACCCAGTACTTC. The encoded protein is CASSLGKQGAWETQYF.